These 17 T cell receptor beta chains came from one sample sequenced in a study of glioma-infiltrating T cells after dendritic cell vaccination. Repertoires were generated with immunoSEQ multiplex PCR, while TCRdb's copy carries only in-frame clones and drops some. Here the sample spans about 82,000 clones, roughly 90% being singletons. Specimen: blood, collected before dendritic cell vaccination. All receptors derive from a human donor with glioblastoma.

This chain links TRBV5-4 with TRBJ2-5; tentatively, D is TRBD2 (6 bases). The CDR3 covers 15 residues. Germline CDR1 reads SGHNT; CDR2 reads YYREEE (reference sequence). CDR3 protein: CALSGVADPRETQYF. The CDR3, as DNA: TGTGCTCTCTCGGGGGTAGCGGATCCCCGGGAGACCCAGTACTTC.

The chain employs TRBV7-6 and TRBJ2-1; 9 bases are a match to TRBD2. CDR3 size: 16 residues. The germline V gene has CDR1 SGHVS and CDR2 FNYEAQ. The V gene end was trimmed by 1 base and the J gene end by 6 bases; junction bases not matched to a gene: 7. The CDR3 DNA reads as TGTGCCAGCAGCTTAGTTGCGCGGGGGGGGACCAATGAGCAGTTCTTC. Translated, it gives CASSLVARGGTNEQFF.

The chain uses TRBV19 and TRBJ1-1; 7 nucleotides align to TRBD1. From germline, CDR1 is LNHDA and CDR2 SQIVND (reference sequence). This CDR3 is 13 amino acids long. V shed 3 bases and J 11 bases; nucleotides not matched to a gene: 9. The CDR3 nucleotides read TGTGCCAGTAGTATGGGGGCAGGGGGAGACGCTTTCTTT. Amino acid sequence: CASSMGAGGDAFF.

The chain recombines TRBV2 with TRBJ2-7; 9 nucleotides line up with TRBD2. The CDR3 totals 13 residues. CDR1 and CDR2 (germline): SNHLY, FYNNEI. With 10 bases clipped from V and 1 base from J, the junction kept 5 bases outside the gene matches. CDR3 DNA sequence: TGTGCCACCGCTAGCGGGACGTCCTACGAGCAGTACTTC. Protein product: CATASGTSYEQYF. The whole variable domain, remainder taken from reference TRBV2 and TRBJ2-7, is EPEVTQTPSHQVTQMGQEVILRCVPISNHLYFYWYRQILGQKVEFLVSFYNNEISEKSEIFDDQFSVERPDGSNFTLKIRSTKLEDSAMYFCATASGTSYEQYFGPGTRLTVT.

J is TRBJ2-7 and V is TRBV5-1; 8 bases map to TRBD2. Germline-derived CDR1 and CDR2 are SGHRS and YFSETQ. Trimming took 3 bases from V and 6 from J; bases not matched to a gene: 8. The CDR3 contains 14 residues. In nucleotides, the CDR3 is TGCGCCAGCAGCTCGGGACTAGATAAAGGCGAGCAGTACTTC. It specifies CASSSGLDKGEQYF.

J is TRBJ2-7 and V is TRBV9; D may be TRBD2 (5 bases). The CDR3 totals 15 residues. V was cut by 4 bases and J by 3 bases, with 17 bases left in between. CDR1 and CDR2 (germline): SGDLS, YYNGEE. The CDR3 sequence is CASSPRADVDYEQYF. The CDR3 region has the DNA TGTGCCAGCAGCCCGCGAGCGGACGTGGACTACGAGCAGTACTTC.

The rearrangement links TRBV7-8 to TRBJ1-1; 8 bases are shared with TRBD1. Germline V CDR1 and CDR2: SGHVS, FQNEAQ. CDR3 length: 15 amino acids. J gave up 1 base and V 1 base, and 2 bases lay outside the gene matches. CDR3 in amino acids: CASSLGGTGNTEAFF. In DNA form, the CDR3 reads TGTGCCAGCAGCTTAGGCGGGACAGGGAACACTGAAGCTTTCTTT.

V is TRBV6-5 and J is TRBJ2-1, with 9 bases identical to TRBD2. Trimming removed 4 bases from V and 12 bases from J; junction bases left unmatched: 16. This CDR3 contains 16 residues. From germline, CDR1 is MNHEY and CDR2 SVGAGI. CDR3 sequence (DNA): TGTGCCAGCAGTTCTCCCCGTAGCGGGGGTAGCCAGGTGCAGTTCTTC. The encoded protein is CASSSPRSGGSQVQFF.

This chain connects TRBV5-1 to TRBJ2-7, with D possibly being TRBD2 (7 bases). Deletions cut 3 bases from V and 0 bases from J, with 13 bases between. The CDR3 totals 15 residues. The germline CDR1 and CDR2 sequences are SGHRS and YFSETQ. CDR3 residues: CASSWEGHLSYEQYF. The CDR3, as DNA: TGCGCCAGCAGCTGGGAGGGACATCTCTCCTACGAGCAGTACTTC.

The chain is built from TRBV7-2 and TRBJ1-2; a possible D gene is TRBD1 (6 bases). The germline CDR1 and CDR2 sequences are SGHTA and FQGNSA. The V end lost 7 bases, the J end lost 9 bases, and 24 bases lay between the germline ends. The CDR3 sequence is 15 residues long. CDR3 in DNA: TGTGCCAGCACCATCCCCCCCGGGGGGGCTCGTCGCTACACCTTC. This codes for CASTIPPGGARRYTF.

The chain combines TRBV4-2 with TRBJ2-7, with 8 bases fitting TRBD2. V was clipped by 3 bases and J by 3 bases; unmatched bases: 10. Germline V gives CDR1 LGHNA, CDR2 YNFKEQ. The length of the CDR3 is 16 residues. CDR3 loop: CASSQHTSGLLYEQYF. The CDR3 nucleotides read TGTGCCAGCAGCCAGCATACTAGCGGACTTCTCTACGAGCAGTACTTC.

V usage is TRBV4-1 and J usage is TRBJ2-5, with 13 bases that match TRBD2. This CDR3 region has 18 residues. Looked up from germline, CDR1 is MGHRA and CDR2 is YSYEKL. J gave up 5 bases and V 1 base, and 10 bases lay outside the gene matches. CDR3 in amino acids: CASSQAGTSGDRGETQYF. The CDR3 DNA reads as TGCGCCAGCAGCCAAGCAGGGACTAGCGGGGACCGCGGGGAGACCCAGTACTTC.

This chain's CDR3 is CASSVRAGVDNEQFF. In DNA form, the CDR3 reads TGTGCCAGCAGCGTACGGGCCGGGGTCGACAATGAGCAGTTCTTC. The rearrangement uses TRBV9 and TRBJ2-1; D possibly corresponds to TRBD2 (5 bases). Trimming stripped 1 base from V and 5 bases from J, with 13 bases between. The CDR3 has 15 residues. Germline CDR1 is SGDLS and CDR2 is YYNGEE.

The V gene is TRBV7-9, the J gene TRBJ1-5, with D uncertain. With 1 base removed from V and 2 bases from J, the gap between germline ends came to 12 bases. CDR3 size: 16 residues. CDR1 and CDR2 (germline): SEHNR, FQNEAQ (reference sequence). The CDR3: CASSLGHKVGNQPQHF. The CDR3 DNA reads TGTGCCAGCAGCTTAGGACACAAGGTCGGCAATCAGCCCCAGCATTTT.

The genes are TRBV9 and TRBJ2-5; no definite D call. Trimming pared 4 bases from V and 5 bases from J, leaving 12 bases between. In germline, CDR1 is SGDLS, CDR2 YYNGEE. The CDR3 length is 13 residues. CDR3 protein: CASSPRPGETQYF. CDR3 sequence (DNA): TGTGCCAGCAGCCCTCGGCCCGGGGAGACCCAGTACTTC.

The CDR3 nucleotides read TGTGCCAGTAGCCCGCGTCCCCGGGAGACCCAGTACTTC. This codes for CASSPRPRETQYF. The gene calls are TRBV19 and TRBJ2-5, with D hard to call. V lost 6 bases and J lost 5, with 13 bases in between. Germline-derived CDR1 and CDR2 are LNHDA and SQIVND (reference sequence). The CDR3 covers 13 residues. Looking up the rest from reference TRBV19 and TRBJ2-5 gives the full variable domain: DGGITQSPKYLFRKEGQNVTLSCEQNLNHDAMYWYRQDPGQGLRLIYYSQIVNDFQKGDIAEGYSVSREKKESFPLTVTSAQKNPTAFYLCASSPRPRETQYFGPGTRLLVL.

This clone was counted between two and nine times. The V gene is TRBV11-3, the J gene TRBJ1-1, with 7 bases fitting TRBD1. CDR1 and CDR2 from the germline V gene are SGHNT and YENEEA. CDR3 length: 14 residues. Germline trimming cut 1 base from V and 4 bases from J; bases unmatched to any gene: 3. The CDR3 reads CASSLGQGSTEAFF. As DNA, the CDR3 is TGTGCCAGCAGCTTAGGACAGGGATCCACTGAAGCTTTCTTT.